This TCR beta chain was sequenced during a study of shared clonotypes between healthy human individuals. Study-wide points: There were few donors, and this limited the genetic and exposure-history diversity represented. Naive CD4 clonotype sharing across a few donors was approximately 5%.

Selected positively for CCR7 and CD45RO-negative, naive CD8 cells excluded terminally differentiated effector memory CD45RA+ cells. The CDR3 consists of 16 residues. The junction had 2 bases not matched to a gene; V was cut back by 0 bases and J by 5 bases. Germline CDR1 is SGHNT and CDR2 is YYREEE (reference sequence). This clone was detected a few times. Its antigen is not identified. Deep-level settings were used for running the assay. Replicate PCRs run on sorted subsets employed around 200 ng DNA, roughly 30,000 T cell genomes. TCRdb keeps only in-frame clones here, not all; method: immunoSEQ multiplex PCR. The table lists more than 600,000 clones, approximately 90% of them singletons, with about a quarter in the top ten.

The sample consisted of naive CD8+ T cells sorted from blood. This chain links TRBV5-4 with TRBJ2-2; 12 bases match TRBD2. The sequence was collected from a man under 40 in good health. The CDR3 loop is CASSLGLAGVTGELFF. CDR3 DNA: TGTGCCAGCAGCTTGGGACTAGCGGGAGTAACCGGGGAGCTGTTTTTT.